One T cell receptor (beta chain) is described in this entry. Which antigen it targets is not known. In total, more than 500 healthy bone marrow donors made up the cohort. Cohort members were all nominally healthy when sampled, although unrecorded immune exposures were likely present. The donor was CMV seropositive and belonged to the group of a few hundred seropositive cohort members. A peripheral blood sample was provided by each donor, and peripheral blood mononuclear cells were used for TCR beta sequencing. The Qiagen DNeasy Blood Extraction Kit was used to extract genomic DNA from the blood cell samples. Germline trimming: 4 bases from V, 7 bases from J; junction bases outside gene matches: 3. The CDR3 holds 12 amino acids from the cysteine to the phenylalanine. Only CDR3 DNA is held: 36 bases, read in frame from base 1. CDR1 and CDR2, looked up from the germline V gene, are SGHDT and YYEEEE. Receptor amplification or capture employed the immunoSEQ multiplex PCR assay. The multiplex PCR relied on a mix of 60 forward primers for TCR Vbeta segments and 13 reverse primers for TCR Jbeta segments. The CDR3 region of rearranged TCR beta genes was amplified from genomic DNA by a multiplex PCR assay. Amplified TCR beta libraries were sequenced as 87-base-pair reads on the Illumina HiSeq System. On the authors' methods: A later analysis counted 65 million to 90 million unique TCR beta chains across the 550 to 700 repertoires, and some 11 million of these chains were shared by at least two donors. To remove PCR and sequencing errors, raw reads were error-corrected and collapsed into unique sequences using a nearest-neighbor algorithm that merged closely related sequences. Alignment of CDR3 sequences to IMGT reference sequences was used to assign V, D and J gene segments. For a sequence to be retained, a match of at least six nucleotides to both a V gene segment and a J gene segment was required. A rearrangement was called productive if the CDR3 had no stop codons and remained in frame with V and J, and every other rearrangement was called non-productive. CDR3 was defined according to IMGT convention as the region running from the second conserved V-encoded cysteine to the conserved J-encoded phenylalanine. The earlier analysis of 500 to 600 of the donors excluded sequences that lacked an unambiguous match to a single V gene segment. An earlier analysis of about 600 of the donors called V segments functional above 56.7% productive rearrangements and segregating when the between-donor standard deviation exceeded 5%. A statistical classification framework was built to diagnose cytomegalovirus status from the catalog of TCR beta chain sequences. In a later analysis, TCR nucleotide sequences were compared against IMGT/GENE-DB human TR gene sequences so that V and J genes could be assigned. Using the TCRdist pipeline, a later analysis assigned CDR3 sequences along with most-parsimonious VDJ recombination scenarios. In a later analysis, every TCR beta chain was defined by the combination of its CDR3 amino acid sequence and its V-gene family, and reads without a unique V-gene family were dropped. A later analysis removed several hundred highly shared, low-generation-probability nucleotide sequences to deal with suspected cross-contamination and a sequencing artifact. In a later analysis, a clonal expansion index was calculated for each public chain from normalized within-repertoire ranks of inferred template counts. Generation probabilities in a later analysis came from a VDJ recombination model fitted to out-of-frame rearrangements, and those results were checked against IGoR. In a later analysis, hypergeometric tests were used to score TCR-TCR, TCR-HLA and TCR-CMV co-occurrence, with a repertoire-size bias correction applied to TCR pairs. False discovery rates were estimated in a later analysis by permuting HLA or CMV assignments 20 times. A later analysis grouped co-occurring TCRs with DBSCAN, adding TCRdist sequence similarity when clustering within HLA-allele-positive subsets. Repertoires with fewer than 30,000 or more than 120,000 public chains were left out of co-occurrence clustering, as were roughly five repertoires with anomalous nucleotide sharing. This immuneACCESS table, as held by TCRdb, lists in-frame sequences with V and J called but not all clones. Of the missing ones, under half trace to an unresolved V gene in checked studies; the others have no known cause. The V and J calls and the clone size are those of that table, but D and trimming were determined from the DNA. This sample's clone table shows 38,000 or so clones. Of the sample, approximately 10% falls within the top ten clones.

These data are taken from a study of cytomegalovirus exposure and HLA in healthy donors (dated by TCRdb to between 2016 and 2019). Turning to the overall study: An earlier analysis of some 600 of the donors reported approximately 260 Gb of sequence data and 117 million unique TCR beta sequences obtained from some 170 million T cells. Approximately 310 gigabases of sequencing data and around 87 million unique TCR sequences were included in an early release covering roughly 700 HLA-typed donors. Among the roughly 400 genotyped donors, more than 70% belonged to the genetic ancestry cluster associated with self-reported Caucasian donors. The study was designed to test whether signatures of past pathogen exposure could be identified by cataloging public T cell receptors. The T cell repertoires of 700 or so subjects were profiled by immunosequencing and related to cytomegalovirus serostatus. Along with the roughly 700-subject first cohort, a separate validation cohort of over a hundred different subjects was used. To predict cytomegalovirus infection status, the study brought together high-throughput TCR immunosequencing, statistical association of individual TCRs with disease status, and machine learning. In a later analysis, previously published TCR beta repertoires from several hundred donors were re-analyzed and high-resolution HLA genotyping was added so that TCR occurrence patterns could be studied. The later analysis used no new phenotypic data to find candidate immune exposures, relying instead on TCR beta sequences and their occurrence across donors. To decide whether each TCR beta V gene segment behaved as functional or pseudogenic, an earlier analysis of some 580 of the donors relied on high-throughput TCR beta sequencing. Donor age, sex, ethnicity and CMV serostatus were collected together with the repertoire data. A later genetic analysis used genome-wide SNP genotypes for about 65% of the 666 donors, treating that subset as a discovery cohort. All discovery cohort repertoires had been generated using a single sequencing platform. Class I and class II HLA loci were covered by the typing at four-digit resolution. Typing coverage differed by locus: A, B, C, DRB1 and DQB1 were typed in roughly 620-640 donors, DQA1 in 522, DPA1 in some 600, and DPB1 in 450 to 480. Roughly 5 DR-DQ haplotypes were handled as single units for association and clustering because linkage in the cohort was strong. Across under 500 genotyped donors of the cohort, an average of about 200,000 unique TCR beta nucleotide sequences per donor were sequenced, and around 19% of those sequences were non-productive.

General conclusions and limits of the study: Correlated functional status among segregating V segments might be attributable to linkage disequilibrium, but an unknown experimental factor could not be ruled out. The 87-base-pair reads could not distinguish some IMGT-functional V segments, including TRBV6-2 and TRBV6-3, so those segments were excluded. Cytomegalovirus status was reported to be diagnosed by the classifier with high specificity and sensitivity in both the original and validation cohorts. Only TCR beta chains were sequenced in this cohort, and the absence of alpha or paired-chain data limited detectable features. In a later analysis, more than 15,000 TCR beta sequences were associated with specific HLA alleles at a false discovery rate of 0.05. A later genetic analysis associated a missense DCLRE1C variant with V-gene and J-gene trimming of TCR beta chains, and an independent cohort replicated the association. HLA typing was unavailable for some donors at each locus, so association tests used only the typed subset. In a later genetic analysis, fewer N-insertions in productive TCRs were reported among donors in an Asian-associated ancestry cluster than the approximately 710-donor mean. The study listed 150 to 200 TCR beta chains as associated with cytomegalovirus. Because counts were too low, about 18 rarely observed V segments, including chromosome 9 orphons, were left out of the earlier analysis of some 600 of the donors. Most CMV-associated TCR beta chains appeared to be HLA-restricted in a later analysis, and the HLA associations seemed to be driven largely by CMV exposure. In a later analysis, TCR association rates were found to vary across HLA loci, with the most associated TCRs seen for DRB1 alleles and the fewest for HLA-C alleles. In vitro tests confirmed that a few of the cytomegalovirus-associated TCR beta chains recognize cytomegalovirus antigens. Most TCR sequences were seen in very few donors, while some public TCRs were found in many individuals. In an earlier analysis of approximately 590 of the donors, most TCR beta V segments appeared in productive rearrangements about 87% or about 30% of the time, broadly matching IMGT annotations. The only immune exposure information available for the cohort was CMV serostatus. Presence/absence analyses assumed roughly uniform sequencing depth across donors, an assumption that may not hold. According to the authors, the approach could potentially be generalized to other disease states and immunological phenotypes. According to a later analysis, parvovirus B19, influenza, CMV and Epstein-Barr virus appeared linked to several top co-occurrence clusters. A further reported finding was that TCR beta sequences accurately predicted the HLA-A and HLA-B alleles for most subjects in the first cohort. When HLA alleles, especially DR and DQ, strongly co-occurred, TCR associations were difficult to assign to individual alleles. A cluster of highly shared sequence variants was judged likely to be a technical artifact of the sequencing pipeline. In a later analysis, HLA-associated TCR beta chains were found to be more clonally expanded and to have lower generation probabilities than equally common non-associated chains.

The chain uses TRBV5-6 and TRBJ1-1, with 8 junctional bases fitting TRBD1. The sample comprised PBMCs. The origin of this receptor is a man aged 35-49 years in good health and CMV-seropositive. The CDR3 amino acid sequence is: CASSPGTGEAFF. The DNA sequence reads TGTGCCAGCAGCCCCGGGACAGGTGAAGCTTTCTTT.